This T cell receptor beta chain appears in the sequencing data of a study of preoperative IRX-2 immunotherapy in early breast cancer. Treatment in this sample: preoperative locoregional IRX-2 cytokine immunotherapy. Preoperative locoregional IRX-2 cytokine immunotherapy was tested in the phase Ib source study. Repertoires were generated with immunoSEQ multiplex PCR, while TCRdb's copy carries only in-frame clones and drops some. The table has about 24,000 clones, around nine tenths seen once; the top ten hold 28%. The CDR3 length is 17 residues. Trimming shortened V by 3 bases and J by 1 base, and 19 bases separated the two germline ends. Germline V gives CDR1 SGHNT, CDR2 YYREEE (reference sequence).

This material consisted of tumor tissue, taken after IRX-2 immunotherapy. The sequence was obtained from a human donor with breast cancer. The V and J genes are TRBV5-4 and TRBJ1-2; a possible D gene is TRBD1 (6 bases). The CDR3 bases are TGTGCCAGCAGCTCGTCGGGTACAGGGCCTAGTAACTATGGCTACACCTTC. It encodes CASSSSGTGPSNYGYTF.